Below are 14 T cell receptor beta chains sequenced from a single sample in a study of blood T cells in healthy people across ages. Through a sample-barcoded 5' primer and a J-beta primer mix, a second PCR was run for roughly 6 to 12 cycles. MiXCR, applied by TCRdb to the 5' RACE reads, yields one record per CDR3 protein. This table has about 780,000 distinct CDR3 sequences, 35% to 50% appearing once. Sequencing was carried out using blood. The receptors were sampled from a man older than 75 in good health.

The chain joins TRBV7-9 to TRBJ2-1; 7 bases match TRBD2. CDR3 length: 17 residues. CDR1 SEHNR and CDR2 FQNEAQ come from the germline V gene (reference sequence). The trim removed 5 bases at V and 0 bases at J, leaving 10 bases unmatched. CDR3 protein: CASSGGASGSSYNEQFF. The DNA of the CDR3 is TGTGCCAGCAGCGGAGGGGCTAGCGGTAGCTCCTACAATGAGCAGTTCTTC.

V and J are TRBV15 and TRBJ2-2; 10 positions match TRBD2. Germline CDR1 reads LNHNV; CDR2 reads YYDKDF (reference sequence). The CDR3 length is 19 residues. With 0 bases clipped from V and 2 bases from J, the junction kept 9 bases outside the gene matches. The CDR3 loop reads CATSRDGGLAGANTGELFF. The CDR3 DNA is TGTGCCACCAGCAGAGATGGTGGGCTAGCGGGAGCTAACACCGGGGAGCTGTTTTTT.

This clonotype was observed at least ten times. For the CDR3, the DNA is TGCGCCAGCAGCTCTGACGGAGTAATGAACACTGAAGCTTTCTTT. Its protein product is CASSSDGVMNTEAFF. The chain joins TRBV5-1 to TRBJ1-1; D uncertain. The CDR3 sequence is 15 residues long. From germline, CDR1 is SGHRS and CDR2 YFSETQ. The V end was cut by 3 bases, the J end by 0 bases, with 12 bases between.

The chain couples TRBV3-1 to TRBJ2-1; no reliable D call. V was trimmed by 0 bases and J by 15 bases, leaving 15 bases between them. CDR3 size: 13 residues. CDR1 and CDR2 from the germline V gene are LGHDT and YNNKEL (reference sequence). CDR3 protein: CASSQDGGQAWFF. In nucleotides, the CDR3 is TGTGCCAGCAGCCAAGATGGTGGGCAGGCGTGGTTCTTC.

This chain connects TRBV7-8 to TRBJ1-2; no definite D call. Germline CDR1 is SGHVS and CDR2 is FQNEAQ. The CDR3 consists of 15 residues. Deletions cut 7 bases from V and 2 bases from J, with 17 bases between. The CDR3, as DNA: TGTGCCAGCACCATAAGGGAGGGTTTGAACTATGGCTACACCTTC. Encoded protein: CASTIREGLNYGYTF.

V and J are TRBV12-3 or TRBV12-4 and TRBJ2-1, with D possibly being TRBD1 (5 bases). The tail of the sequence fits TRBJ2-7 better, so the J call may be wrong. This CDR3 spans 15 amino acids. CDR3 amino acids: CASSLGQSSYNEQYF. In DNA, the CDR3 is TGTGCCAGCAGTTTAGGACAGAGCTCCTACAATGAGCAGTACTTC.

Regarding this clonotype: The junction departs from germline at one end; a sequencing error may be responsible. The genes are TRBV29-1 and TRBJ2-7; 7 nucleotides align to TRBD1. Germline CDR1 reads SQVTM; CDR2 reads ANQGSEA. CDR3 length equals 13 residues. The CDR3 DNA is TGCTGCGTGGGGGACAGTAGCTCCTACGAACAGTACTTC. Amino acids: CCVGDSSSYEQYF.

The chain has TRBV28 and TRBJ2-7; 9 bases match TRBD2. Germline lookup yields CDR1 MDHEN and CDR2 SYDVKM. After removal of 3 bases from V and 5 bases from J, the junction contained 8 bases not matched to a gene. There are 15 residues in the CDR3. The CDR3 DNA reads TGTGCCAGCAGTTTCCCGGCTAGCGGGAAAAACGAGCAGTACTTC. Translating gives CASSFPASGKNEQYF.

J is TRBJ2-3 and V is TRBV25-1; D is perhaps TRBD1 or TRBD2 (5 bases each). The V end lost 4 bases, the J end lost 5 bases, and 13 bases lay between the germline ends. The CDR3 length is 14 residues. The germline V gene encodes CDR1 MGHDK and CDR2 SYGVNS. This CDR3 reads CASSGGFSVDTQYF. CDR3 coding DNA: TGTGCCAGCAGTGGGGGGTTTTCGGTAGATACGCAGTATTTT.

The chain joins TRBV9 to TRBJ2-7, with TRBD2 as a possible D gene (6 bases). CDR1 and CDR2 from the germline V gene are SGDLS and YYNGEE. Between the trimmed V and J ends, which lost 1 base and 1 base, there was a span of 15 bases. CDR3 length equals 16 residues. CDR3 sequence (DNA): TGTGCCAGCAGCGTAAGCACAGGAGGGGTTTCCTACGAGCAGTACTTC. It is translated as CASSVSTGGVSYEQYF. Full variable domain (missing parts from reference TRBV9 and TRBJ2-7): DSGVTQTPKHLITATGQRVTLRCSPRSGDLSVYWYQQSLDQGLQFLIQYYNGEERAKGNILERFSAQQFPDLHSELNLSSLELGDSALYFCASSVSTGGVSYEQYFGPGTRLTVT.

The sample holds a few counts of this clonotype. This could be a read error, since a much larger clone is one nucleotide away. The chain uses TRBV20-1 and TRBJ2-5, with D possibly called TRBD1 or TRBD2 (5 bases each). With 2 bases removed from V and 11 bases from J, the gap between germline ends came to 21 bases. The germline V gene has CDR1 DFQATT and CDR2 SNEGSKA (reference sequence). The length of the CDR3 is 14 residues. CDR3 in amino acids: CSARWDPVQNEQYF. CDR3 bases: TGCAGTGCTAGATGGGACCCAGTCCAGAATGAGCAGTACTTC.

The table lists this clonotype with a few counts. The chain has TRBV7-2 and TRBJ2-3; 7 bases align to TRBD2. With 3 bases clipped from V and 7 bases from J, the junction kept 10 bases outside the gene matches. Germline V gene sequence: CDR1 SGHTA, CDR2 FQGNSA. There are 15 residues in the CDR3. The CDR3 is CASSFRTQAGNTQYF. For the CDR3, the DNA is TGTGCCAGCAGCTTTCGGACTCAAGCGGGGAATACGCAGTATTTT.

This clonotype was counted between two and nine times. CDR3 residues: CSVERGNNYGYTF. The CDR3 DNA reads TGCAGCGTTGAACGGGGAAATAACTATGGCTACACCTTC. The chain joins TRBV29-1 to TRBJ1-2; D is uncertain. V was pared by 2 bases and J by 1 base, with 8 bases between. CDR1 is SQVTM and CDR2 is ANQGSEA in the germline V gene. The CDR3 is 13 residues long. Combining the CDR3 with reference TRBV29-1 and TRBJ1-2 gives the whole variable domain SAVISQKPSRDICQRGTSLTIQCQVDSQVTMMFWYRQQPGQSLTLIATANQGSEATYESGFVIDKFPISRPNLTFSTLTVSNMSPEDSSIYLCSVERGNNYGYTFGSGTRLTVV.

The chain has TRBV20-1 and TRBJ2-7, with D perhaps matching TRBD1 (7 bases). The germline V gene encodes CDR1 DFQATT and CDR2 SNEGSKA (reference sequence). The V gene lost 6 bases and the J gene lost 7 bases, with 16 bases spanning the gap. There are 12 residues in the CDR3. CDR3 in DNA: TGCAGTGCGAAGAAGGGGGCGGGGGAGCAGTACTTC. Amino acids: CSAKKGAGEQYF.